This entry is about one TCR beta chain. The V and J ends lost 4 bases and 5 bases respectively, with 18 bases between them. This CDR3 spans 15 amino acids. Germline V lookup: CDR1 SGHTA, CDR2 FQGNSA. This entry comes from a study of blood T cells in healthy people across ages. Primers used in a second PCR of roughly 6 to 11 cycles were a sample-barcoded 5' primer and a J-beta primer mix. TCRdb reprocessed the 5' RACE reads via MiXCR and lists one record per CDR3 protein. The sample shows some 890,000 distinct CDR3 sequences, approximately 32% of them seen only once. These same data were also listed under a study on T cells of mothers and their children.

The receptor was isolated from a woman between 40 and 50 years old in good health. J is TRBJ2-7 and V is TRBV7-2, with D possibly matching TRBD1 (5 bases). Sequenced input: blood. CDR3: CASSSGQTLIDEQYF. The CDR3 region has the DNA TGTGCCAGCAGCTCCGGACAAACACTTATAGACGAGCAGTACTTC.